This T cell receptor beta chain comes out of a study of Ad26.COV2.S vaccination and SARS-CoV-2 variants. Whole-study context: Sample donor was a member of the COV1001 Ad26.COV2.S trial arm. Once or twice, 56 days apart, Ad26.COV2.S was delivered intramuscularly. Study findings and constraints: Spike-specific TCR breadth ran higher among vaccine recipients than placebo recipients. Possible underestimation of total T cell responses by the TCR breadth and depth analyses was noted.

The table came from immunoSEQ multiplex PCR; TCRdb's copy has only in-frame clones and leaves some out. The sample has a few hundred thousand clones, more than 75% seen once. Treatment meaning: over 15 received Ad26.COV2.S at low or high dose, single or two shots; several received placebo; per-sample allocation not given. Day 63 after the first injection of vaccine or placebo was the sampling time. In germline, CDR1 is SEHNR, CDR2 FQNEAQ (reference sequence). V dropped 1 base and J dropped 4 bases, with 10 bases sitting between them. The CDR3 length is 14 residues. To note about this clone: Its specificity is not known.

The V gene is TRBV7-9, the J gene TRBJ1-2; D is uncertain. The sample was peripheral blood, taken in a trial of Ad26.COV2.S vaccine versus placebo. The sequence derives from a person between 18 and 65 years old who received the Ad26.COV2.S COVID-19 vaccine or a placebo. CDR3 DNA: TGTGCCAGCAGCTTAGTGGAGAGTCCCTATGGCTACACCTTC. Protein sequence: CASSLVESPYGYTF.